This TCR beta chain was identified during a study of cytomegalovirus exposure and HLA in healthy donors. Turning to the study itself: In a previous analysis, 117 million unique TCR beta sequences were found from 170 million or so T cells. Broader study findings: Common viral pathogens (according to a later analysis) appeared linked to several of the most significant clusters. A classifier reportedly called cytomegalovirus status with high sensitivity and specificity. As confirmed in vitro, a few CMV-associated chains were specific for CMV antigens.

Points on this clone: What it binds is not known.

This PCR relied on a set of 60 Vbeta primers and 13 Jbeta primers. Here immunoSEQ multiplex PCR was the method, and the copy in TCRdb shows in-frame clones only, minus some. The profile shows some 130,000 clones, 76% of them singletons. In germline, CDR1 is MDHEN, CDR2 SYDVKM. V lost 5 bases, J lost 3 bases, and 4 bases stayed unmatched. The CDR3 is 14 residues long. The chain joins TRBV28 to TRBJ2-3, with 8 bases matching TRBD2. The specimen sequenced was PBMCs. The source is a man aged 40-49 years in good health and CMV-seronegative. CDR3 DNA sequence: TGTGCCAGCAGTCCCCGGGAGGGTACAGATACGCAGTATTTT. As protein: CASSPREGTDTQYF.